These 32 T cell receptor beta chains originate from one sample sequenced in a study of blood T cell repertoires in COVID-19. Libraries were prepared by immunoSEQ multiplex PCR; TCRdb keeps only in-frame clonotypes and omits some of them. Of about 240,000 clones in the sample, approximately 86% were seen once. Sample: peripheral blood. The receptors come from a woman in her fifties or sixties with active or convalescent COVID-19.

With regard to this clone: It is likely a read error, because the conserved phenylalanine at the end of the CDR3 is missing. The limits of the CDR3 on the DNA are not certain, so only TCRdb's listed CDR3 is given. The CDR3 here is CASRGDSDPL. The chain uses TRBV28 and TRBJ1-1. Germline V lookup: CDR1 MDHEN, CDR2 SYDVKM. The CDR3 is 10 amino acids long, termini counted.

This chain uses TRBV24-1 with TRBJ1-2, with TRBD1 matching over 8 bases. Germline V lookup: CDR1 KGHDR, CDR2 SFDVKD. The length of the CDR3 is 15 residues. The trim removed 3 bases at V and 4 bases at J, leaving 6 bases unmatched. This CDR3 is CATSDNRQGIYGYTF. CDR3 DNA: TGTGCCACCAGTGATAACCGACAGGGGATCTATGGCTACACCTTC.

The table lists this clone with a count of one. This chain connects TRBV5-1 to TRBJ2-3, with D perhaps matching TRBD1 (7 bases). Per germline, CDR1 SGHRS and CDR2 YFSETQ. This CDR3 has 17 residues. V lost 4 bases and J lost 3, with 21 bases in between. CDR3 in amino acids: CASSLYPPGGGTDTQYF. CDR3 sequence (DNA): TGCGCCAGCAGCCTTTACCCCCCAGGGGGAGGTACAGATACGCAGTATTTT.

The rearrangement links TRBV5-6 to TRBJ1-1, with 8 bases matching TRBD1. The germline V gene encodes CDR1 SGHDT and CDR2 YYEEEE. After removal of 2 bases from V and 2 bases from J, the junction contained 5 bases not matched to a gene. This CDR3 is built from 15 residues. The CDR3 bases are TGTGCCAGCAGCTTCCCGACAGGGGCAAACACTGAAGCTTTCTTT. As protein: CASSFPTGANTEAFF.

The genes are TRBV28 and TRBJ1-5, with 9 nucleotides matching TRBD1. Germline V lookup: CDR1 MDHEN, CDR2 SYDVKM. V shed 11 bases and J 7 bases; nucleotides not matched to a gene: 12. The CDR3 covers 14 residues. CDR3 nucleotide sequence: TGTGCCTCCCAGGGACAGGGAATTTGGCAGCCCCAGCATTTT. Protein: CASQGQGIWQPQHF. Full variable domain (outside the CDR3, taken from reference TRBV28 and TRBJ1-5): DVKVTQSSRYLVKRTGEKVFLECVQDMDHENMFWYRQDPGLGLRLIYFSYDVKMKEKGDIPEGYSVSREKKERFSLILESASTNQTSMYLCASQGQGIWQPQHFGDGTRLSIL.

This clone has just a few counts. V and J are TRBV5-1 and TRBJ2-1; no clear D gene. The CDR3 spans 13 residues. Germline CDR1 is SGHRS and CDR2 is YFSETQ. Trimming took off 4 bases at V and 7 bases at J, with 12 bases between the two ends. DNA of the CDR3: TGCGCCAGCAGCGAACAGTCTGTTAATGAGCAGTTCTTC. Protein sequence: CASSEQSVNEQFF.

The chain has TRBV7-6 and TRBJ1-1, with D tentatively TRBD1 (5 bases). With 2 bases removed from V and 0 bases from J, the gap between germline ends came to 13 bases. The CDR3 is 16 residues long. Germline values: CDR1 SGHVS, CDR2 FNYEAQ. CDR3 sequence: CASSLKSNRLNTEAFF. DNA for the CDR3: TGTGCCAGCAGCTTAAAGTCGAACAGGTTGAACACTGAAGCTTTCTTT.

This chain connects TRBV6-5 to TRBJ2-2; D perhaps matches TRBD1 (5 bases). V shed 6 bases and J shed 5 bases, with 10 bases lying between them. Germline V gene sequence: CDR1 MNHEY, CDR2 SVGAGI. The CDR3 is 13 amino acids. The CDR3 nucleotides are TGTGCCAGCAGAGGGGCGGTGACCGGGGAGCTGTTTTTT. It encodes CASRGAVTGELFF.

This clone occurred a few times. The rearrangement uses TRBV13 and TRBJ2-1, with TRBD1 matching 9 bases. This CDR3 is built from 13 residues. Germline trimming cut 8 bases from V and 8 bases from J; bases unmatched to any gene: 7. Germline values: CDR1 PRHDT, CDR2 FYEKMQ (reference sequence). CDR3 nucleotide sequence: TGTGCCAGCGCGGGACAGGGTGACCATGAGCAGTTCTTC. This translates into CASAGQGDHEQFF. The whole variable domain, remainder taken from reference TRBV13 and TRBJ2-1, is AAGVIQSPRHLIKEKRETATLKCYPIPRHDTVYWYQQGPGQDPQFLISFYEKMQSDKGSIPDRFSAQQFSDYHSELNMSSLELGDSALYFCASAGQGDHEQFFGPGTRLTVL.

This chain connects TRBV7-6 to TRBJ2-7; 10 nucleotides match TRBD2. With 5 bases clipped from V and 1 base from J, the junction kept 20 bases outside the gene matches. Germline V gene data show CDR1 as SGHVS and CDR2 as FNYEAQ. The CDR3 has 20 amino acids. As DNA, the CDR3 is TGTGCCAGCAGCGCCAACCCTAGCGGGAGAAACGAGCCGGCTTCCTACGAGCAGTACTTC. Its translation is CASSANPSGRNEPASYEQYF.

The gene calls are TRBV16 and TRBJ1-3, with 7 bases aligning to TRBD1. Trimming cost V 0 bases and J 4 bases; bases outside gene matches: 0. The CDR3 spans 14 residues. Germline V gives CDR1 KGHSY, CDR2 FQNENV. This CDR3 reads CASSQSTGGNTIYF. For the CDR3, the DNA is TGTGCCAGCAGCCAATCGACAGGGGGAAACACCATATATTTT.

This clone showed up just once. In nucleotides, the CDR3 is TGTGCCAGCAGTGGGACACTTAATGGAAACACCATATATTTT. The encoded protein is CASSGTLNGNTIYF. The chain is built from TRBV27 and TRBJ1-3; D is possibly TRBD1 (6 bases). Germline V gene sequence: CDR1 MNHEY, CDR2 SMNVEV (reference sequence). The CDR3 is made up of 14 amino acids. With 5 bases removed from V and 3 bases from J, the gap between germline ends came to 11 bases.

This chain links TRBV30 with TRBJ1-2; 7 bases match TRBD1. The V segment lost 3 bases and the J segment 6 bases; nucleotides outside the gene matches: 7. Germline V gene lookup returns CDR1 GTSNPN and CDR2 SVGIG (reference sequence). The CDR3 has 13 residues. The CDR3 is CAWSRGTVHGYTF. The DNA for the CDR3 is TGTGCCTGGAGCCGAGGGACAGTCCATGGCTACACCTTC.

This chain uses TRBV6-5 with TRBJ2-7, with a possible D match to TRBD2 (6 bases). There are 14 residues in the CDR3. V lost 0 bases and J lost 3, with 9 bases in between. The germline V gene has CDR1 MNHEY and CDR2 SVGAGI. CDR3 loop: CASSYSGGFYEQYF. As DNA, the CDR3 is TGTGCCAGCAGTTACTCCGGGGGTTTCTACGAGCAGTACTTC.

The sample holds many counts of this clone. The J gene is TRBJ2-7, the V gene TRBV6-2 or TRBV6-3, with D possibly TRBD2 on 7 matching bases. V was cut by 2 bases and J by 4 bases, with 18 bases left in between. Germline CDR1 and CDR2: MNHEY and SVGEGT. The CDR3 is 16 amino acids. CDR3 coding DNA: TGTGCCAGCAGTTACGGGGGCGGGAGAATTCCGTACGAGCAGTACTTC. Residues: CASSYGGGRIPYEQYF.

V and J are TRBV6-5 and TRBJ2-7; 8 bases line up with TRBD1. Per the germline V gene, CDR1 is MNHEY and CDR2 is SVGAGI. Trimming cost V 11 bases and J 5 bases; bases outside gene matches: 8. The CDR3 length is 12 residues. The CDR3 DNA reads TGTGCCTCGTCCGGGACAGGCCACGAGCAGTACTTC. Amino acids: CASSGTGHEQYF.

In DNA, the CDR3 is TGTGCCGGAAATAGCTACTCTGGAAACACCATATATTTT. Its translation: CAGNSYSGNTIYF. The V call is TRBV12-3 or TRBV12-4, the J call TRBJ1-3; D is ambiguous. This CDR3 comprises 13 residues. The V gene lost 11 bases and the J gene lost 0 bases, with 11 bases spanning the gap.

Comment on this clone: Additional DNA sequences in this sample encode the identical CDR3. The rearrangement joins TRBV6-2 or TRBV6-3 to TRBJ2-7; D gene uncertain. Germline V gene sequence: CDR1 MNHEY, CDR2 SVGEGT. The CDR3 totals 11 residues. V was shortened by 2 bases and J by 4 bases, with 3 bases between the two germline ends. CDR3 DNA: TGTGCCAGCAGTTACGCGTACGAGCAGTACTTC. Protein product: CASSYAYEQYF.

The V call is TRBV19, the J call TRBJ1-5; D unresolved. The germline V gene has CDR1 LNHDA and CDR2 SQIVND (reference sequence). The CDR3 contains 13 residues. V lost 4 bases to trimming and J lost 3 bases, with 7 bases between them. The CDR3 spells CASSTRDNQPQHF. In DNA, the CDR3 is TGTGCCAGTAGTACCCGGGACAATCAGCCCCAGCATTTT. The entire variable domain, with the rest obtained from reference TRBV19 and TRBJ1-5, is as follows: DGGITQSPKYLFRKEGQNVTLSCEQNLNHDAMYWYRQDPGQGLRLIYYSQIVNDFQKGDIAEGYSVSREKKESFPLTVTSAQKNPTAFYLCASSTRDNQPQHFGDGTRLSIL.

V and J are TRBV30 and TRBJ2-7; 11 nucleotides align to TRBD2. From germline, CDR1 is GTSNPN and CDR2 SVGIG (reference sequence). CDR3 length: 15 residues. V lost 1 base and J lost 2; bases outside the gene matches: 4. CDR3 nucleotide sequence: TGTGCCTGGAGTGCGGAGACTAGCGGGGCCTACGAGCAGTACTTC. As protein: CAWSAETSGAYEQYF.

On this clone itself: A junction end diverges from the germline sequence, so it may reflect a read error. The chain carries TRBV18 and TRBJ1-6; possibly TRBD1 for D (6 bases). CDR1 and CDR2 from the germline V gene are KGHSH and LQKENI. This CDR3 spans 12 amino acids. The CDR3 here is CASSPASWGPVF. CDR3 bases: TGTGCCAGCTCACCGGCGTCGTGGGGGCCTGTCTTT.

The chain joins TRBV10-3 to TRBJ1-1, with no clear D. Germline assignment: CDR1 ENHRY and CDR2 SYGVKD. V lost 0 bases and J 1 base, leaving 6 bases between the germline ends. The CDR3 extends over 14 amino acids. CDR3 nucleotides: TGTGCCATCAGTGAGTCGCGGGGGAACACTGAAGCTTTCTTT. Translated: CAISESRGNTEAFF.

The gene calls are TRBV7-8 and TRBJ2-7; 7 bases match TRBD2. J lost 3 bases, V lost 1 base, and 12 bases had no gene match. The CDR3 has 17 residues. CDR1 SGHVS and CDR2 FQNEAQ come from the germline V gene. This chain's CDR3 is CASSLVAQGAGIYEQYV. CDR3 coding DNA: TGTGCCAGCAGCTTAGTAGCGCAAGGAGCGGGAATCTACGAGCAGTACGTC.

V usage is TRBV6-2 or TRBV6-3 and J usage is TRBJ2-1; the match to TRBD2 covers 7 bases. CDR1 MNHEY and CDR2 SVGEGT come from the germline V gene. The CDR3 extends over 14 amino acids. Losses at the gene ends were 2 bases for V and 10 bases for J; bases not matched to a gene: 8. The CDR3 region has the DNA TGTGCCAGCAGTTACGCGGGAGTTATTCGGGAGCAGTTCTTC. This encodes CASSYAGVIREQFF.

J is TRBJ2-5 and V is TRBV2; D may be TRBD1 (6 bases). Trimming removed 8 bases at V and 0 bases at J, with 13 bases between. CDR1 SNHLY and CDR2 FYNNEI come from the germline V gene. This CDR3 spans 14 amino acids. CDR3 in amino acids: CASLKRGYQETQYF. The CDR3 DNA is TGTGCCAGCTTAAAAAGGGGGTACCAAGAGACCCAGTACTTC.

This clone was counted between two and nine times. The chain joins TRBV10-3 to TRBJ1-2, with 12 bases aligning to TRBD1. V lost 7 bases to trimming and J lost 6 bases; unmatched junction nucleotides: 9. The germline V gene has CDR1 ENHRY and CDR2 SYGVKD. The CDR3 sequence is 15 residues long. The CDR3 protein is CAITTGTGGAHGYTF. The CDR3 coding sequence is TGTGCCATCACCACCGGGACAGGGGGCGCCCATGGCTACACCTTC.

The chain joins TRBV9 to TRBJ2-7, with D possibly TRBD2 on 5 matching bases. Trimming shortened V by 4 bases and J by 4 bases, and 18 bases separated the two germline ends. The CDR3 loop spans 15 amino acids. Per the germline V gene, CDR1 is SGDLS and CDR2 is YYNGEE. CDR3 nucleotide sequence: TGTGCCAGCAGCCCCCGGGATGGCGGGTTTTACGAGCAGTACTTC. The encoded protein is CASSPRDGGFYEQYF.

The chain links TRBV7-9 to TRBJ1-6; no definite D call. Germline loops: CDR1 SEHNR, CDR2 FQNEAQ (reference sequence). V was shortened by 5 bases and J by 4 bases, with 12 bases between the two germline ends. This CDR3 is 15 amino acids long. The CDR3 nucleotides read TGTGCCAGCAGCCCGTCGGGCGGGTATAATTCACCCCTCCACTTT. Its protein product is CASSPSGGYNSPLHF.

This clone came up once. The chain recombines TRBV3-1 (or the pseudogene TRBV3-2) with TRBJ2-5, with D possibly TRBD2 on 5 matching bases. Trimming took 0 bases from V and 5 from J, leaving 19 bases between them. This CDR3 comprises 17 residues. Per the germline V gene, CDR1 is LGHDT and CDR2 is YNNKEL (reference sequence). The CDR3 protein is CASSQDSPAIGGETQYF. The CDR3 DNA reads TGTGCCAGCAGCCAAGATTCCCCGGCGATCGGCGGGGAGACCCAGTACTTC.

J is TRBJ1-6 and V is TRBV25-1; 10 bases are a match to TRBD1. The length of the CDR3 is 16 residues. V was clipped by 0 bases and J by 6 bases; unmatched bases: 2. Germline V gene data show CDR1 as MGHDK and CDR2 as SYGVNS. The CDR3, as DNA: TGTGCCAGCAGTGAATATGGGGACAGGGGTAATTCACCCCTCCACTTT. It specifies CASSEYGDRGNSPLHF.

This clone was detected once. DNA for the CDR3: TGTGCCAGTAGTACCCGGACAGGGGAGGTGGGCGAGCAGTACTTC. Translating it yields CASSTRTGEVGEQYF. The chain is built from TRBV19 and TRBJ2-7; 9 bases are a match to TRBD1. Trimming took 4 bases from V and 6 from J; bases not matched to a gene: 10. Per germline, CDR1 LNHDA and CDR2 SQIVND (reference sequence). This CDR3 has 15 amino acids.

The rearrangement links TRBV5-4 to TRBJ2-1; 9 bases are a match to TRBD2. The germline V gene encodes CDR1 SGHNT and CDR2 YYREEE (reference sequence). The V gene end was trimmed by 0 bases and the J gene end by 2 bases; junction bases not matched to a gene: 0. CDR3 length: 15 amino acids. CDR3 region: CASSLGGGAYNEQFF. The CDR3 DNA is TGTGCCAGCAGCTTGGGCGGGGGGGCCTACAATGAGCAGTTCTTC.